This T cell receptor (beta chain) was retrieved from a study of control samples from healthy donors and cancer patients. Only a few counts were recorded for this clone. This CDR3 is built from 12 residues. Between the trimmed V and J ends, which lost 0 bases and 4 bases, there was a span of 3 bases. Looked up from germline, CDR1 is MNHEY and CDR2 is SVGAGI. Only in-frame clones appear in the TCRdb table, and some are missing; sequencing was by immunoSEQ multiplex PCR. In the table there are about 140,000 clones, 88% of which are singletons. This rearrangement joins TRBV6-5 to TRBJ1-1; D is uncertain. This TCR was sampled from a woman in her twenties or thirties in good health. Sequencing used blood. The CDR3: CASSYSATEAFF. CDR3 DNA: TGTGCCAGCAGTTACTCAGCCACTGAAGCTTTCTTT.